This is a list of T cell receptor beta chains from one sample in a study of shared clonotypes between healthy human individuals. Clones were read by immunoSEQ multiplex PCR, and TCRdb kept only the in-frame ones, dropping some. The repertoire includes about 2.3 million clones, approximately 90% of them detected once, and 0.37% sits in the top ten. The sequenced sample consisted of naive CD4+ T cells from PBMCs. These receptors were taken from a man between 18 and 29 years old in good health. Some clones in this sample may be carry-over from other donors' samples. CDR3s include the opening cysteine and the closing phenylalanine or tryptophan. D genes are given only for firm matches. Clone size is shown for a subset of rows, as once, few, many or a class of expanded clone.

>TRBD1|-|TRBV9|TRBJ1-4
CASSPGGGTNEKLFF
TGTGCCAGCAGCCCAGGGGGGGGAACTAATGAAAAACTGTTTTTT
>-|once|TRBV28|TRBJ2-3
CASSSFKLTTRGTDTQYF
TGTGCCAGCAGTTCTTTTAAACTGACAACTAGGGGCACAGATACGCAGTATTTT
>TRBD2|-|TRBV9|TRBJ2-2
CASSVVVREQTGELFF
TGTGCCAGCAGCGTAGTGGTGCGGGAGCAGACCGGGGAGCTGTTTTTT
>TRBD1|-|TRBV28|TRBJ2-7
CASSSPGQVTYEQYF
TGTGCCAGCAGTTCTCCGGGACAGGTAACCTACGAGCAGTACTTC
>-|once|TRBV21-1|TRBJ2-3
CASTPGQGTETHRDTQYF
TGTGCCAGCACCCCGGGACAGGGGACGGAGACGCACAGGGATACGCAGTATTTT
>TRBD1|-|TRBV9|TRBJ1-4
CASSVRSQGGEKLFF
TGTGCCAGCAGCGTTCGGTCCCAGGGGGGTGAAAAACTGTTTTTT
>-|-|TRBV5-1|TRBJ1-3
CASSQTFQGAGNTIYF
TGCGCCAGCAGCCAGACGTTTCAGGGCGCGGGAAACACCATATATTTT
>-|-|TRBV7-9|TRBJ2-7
CASSLATTGYEQYF
TGTGCCAGCAGCTTAGCTACGACGGGCTACGAGCAGTACTTC
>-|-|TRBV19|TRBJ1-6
CASSIVLSEGDSPLHF
TGTGCCAGTAGTATCGTTCTTTCAGAGGGGGATTCACCCCTCCACTTT
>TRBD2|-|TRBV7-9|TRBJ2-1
CASSLVWGGAYNEQFF
TGTGCCAGCAGCTTAGTTTGGGGAGGGGCCTACAATGAGCAGTTCTTC
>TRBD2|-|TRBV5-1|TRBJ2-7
CASSPFGSGSSYEQYF
TGCGCCAGCAGCCCCTTTGGTAGCGGGAGCTCCTACGAGCAGTACTTC
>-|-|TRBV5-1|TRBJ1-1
CASIGGATEAFF
TGCGCCAGCATAGGGGGGGCCACTGAAGCTTTCTTT
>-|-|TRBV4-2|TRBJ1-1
CASSQDFLGTEAFF
TGTGCCAGCAGCCAAGATTTCTTAGGCACTGAAGCTTTCTTT
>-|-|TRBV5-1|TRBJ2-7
CASSPGGPDRGYEQYF
TGCGCCAGCAGCCCGGGGGGCCCCGACAGGGGCTACGAGCAGTACTTC
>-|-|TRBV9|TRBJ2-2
CASGGQLAGELFF
TGTGCCAGCGGTGGGCAGCTGGCCGGGGAGCTGTTTTTT
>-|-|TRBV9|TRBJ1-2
CASSPTLQRDYGYTF
TGTGCCAGCAGCCCCACCCTCCAGAGAGACTATGGCTACACCTTC
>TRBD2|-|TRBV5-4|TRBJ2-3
CASSLRTSGRGTDTQYF
TGTGCCAGCAGCTTGAGGACTAGCGGGAGAGGCACAGATACGCAGTATTTT
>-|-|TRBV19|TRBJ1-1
CASTSGRTPVGTEAFF
TGTGCCAGCACCTCGGGACGGACGCCGGTGGGCACTGAAGCTTTCTTT
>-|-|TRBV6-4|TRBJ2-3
CASSSVSSTDTQYF
TGTGCCAGCAGCAGTGTCTCTAGCACAGATACGCAGTATTTT
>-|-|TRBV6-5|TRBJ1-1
CASSYKGFIRTEAFF
TGTGCCAGCAGTTACAAGGGTTTCATAAGGACTGAAGCTTTCTTT
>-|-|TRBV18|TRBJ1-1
CASSPTSGTEAFF
TGTGCCAGCTCACCAACCTCGGGAACTGAAGCTTTCTTT
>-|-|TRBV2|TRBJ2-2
CASTRDGNTGELFF
TGTGCCAGCACAAGGGACGGGAACACCGGGGAGCTGTTTTTT
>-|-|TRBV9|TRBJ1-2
CASSVGDYGYTF
TGTGCCAGCAGCGTAGGGGACTATGGCTACACCTTC
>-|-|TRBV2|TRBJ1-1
CASSRDEEKAFF
TGTGCCAGCAGCCGGGACGAAGAAAAAGCTTTCTTT
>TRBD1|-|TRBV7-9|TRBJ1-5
CASSPDRDGQPQHF
TGTGCCAGCAGCCCCGACAGGGATGGTCAGCCCCAGCATTTT
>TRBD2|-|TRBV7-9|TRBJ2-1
CASSAPRSSGRSNEQFF
TGTGCCAGCAGCGCCCCGCGGTCTAGCGGGAGGAGCAATGAGCAGTTCTTC
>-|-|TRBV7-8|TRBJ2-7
CASSLRILSPEQYF
TGTGCCAGCAGCTTACGTATATTGTCGCCCGAGCAGTACTTC
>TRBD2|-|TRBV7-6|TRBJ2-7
CASSWSGRSDEQYF
TGTGCCAGCAGCTGGAGCGGGAGGTCCGACGAGCAGTACTTC
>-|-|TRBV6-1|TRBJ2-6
CASSELFVSGANVLTF
TGTGCCAGCAGTGAACTCTTCGTCTCTGGGGCCAACGTCCTGACTTTC
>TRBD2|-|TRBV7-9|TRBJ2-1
CASSLVASGKYNEQFF
TGTGCCAGCAGCTTAGTGGCTAGCGGGAAATACAATGAGCAGTTCTTC
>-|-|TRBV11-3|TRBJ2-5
CASSGRSGETQYF
TGTGCCAGCAGCGGGAGATCTGGGGAGACCCAGTACTTC